The sequence of this T cell receptor beta chain was determined in a study of CD8 T cells in ankylosing spondylitis. Study observations and caveats: Characteristic, it appeared, of ankylosing spondylitis blood was a TCR beta motif of about eight highly homologous variants. Disease-associated clones were reportedly significantly overrepresented in matched ankylosing spondylitis synovial fluid. Earlier authors reported some of these motif variants in reactive arthritis synovial fluid and blood. Disease-linked clones bore a CD8+ phenotype and were relatively rare in peripheral blood.

Many counts were recorded for this clonotype. Its antigen is still unknown. One entry per CDR3 protein results from TCRdb running MiXCR on the 5' RACE reads. The sample records about 64,000 distinct CDR3 sequences, over 5% being singletons. The germline V gene encodes CDR1 MNHEY and CDR2 SVGEGT. After removal of 6 bases from V and 7 bases from J, the junction contained 10 bases not matched to a gene. This CDR3 has 16 amino acids. Sequenced input: synovial fluid, either unsorted or a sorted T cell fraction (not recorded which). The receptor's source is a male donor with ankylosing spondylitis. V is TRBV6-2 or TRBV6-3 and J is TRBJ2-1, with TRBD2 identical over 12 bases. This CDR3 is CASSRPSGRVGNEQFF. CDR3 nucleotides: TGTGCCAGCAGCCGCCCTAGCGGGAGGGTAGGAAATGAGCAGTTCTTC.